This TCR beta chain came from a study of blood T cell repertoires in COVID-19. Trimming shortened V by 0 bases and J by 3 bases, and 9 bases separated the two germline ends. The CDR3 contains 15 residues. Looked up from germline, CDR1 is SGHRS and CDR2 is YFSETQ. Profiling relied on immunoSEQ multiplex PCR, and the TCRdb table lists in-frame clones only, not all of them. Of around 99,000 clones in the sample, 80% to 85% are singletons; the top ten hold roughly 4%. The clonotype comes from a man between 65 and 79 years old with acute or convalescent COVID-19. The rearrangement uses TRBV5-1 and TRBJ1-4, with a tentative D call TRBD1 (5 bases). The sample consisted of peripheral blood. CDR3 amino acids: CASSLVTGPNEKLFF. CDR3 sequence (DNA): TGCGCCAGCAGCTTGGTTACAGGCCCTAATGAAAAACTGTTTTTT.